This T cell receptor (beta chain) was sequenced during a study of patients and donors after allogeneic stem cell transplantation. Via MiXCR, TCRdb re-called the RT-PCR reads, giving one row per CDR3 protein. The table lists about 410,000 distinct CDR3 sequences, 16% of them singletons, with 6% to 8% in the top ten. Looked up from germline, CDR1 is SGHTA and CDR2 is FQGTGA. The germline V and J ends were trimmed by 5 bases and 8 bases, with 13 bases remaining between them. This CDR3 has 13 residues. This clonotype was seen many times. The TCR sequence derives from a human donor who was either an allogeneic HSCT recipient or a stem cell or donor lymphocyte infusion donor (not recorded which). It is not recorded whose cells these are; they may come from a transplant donor. Sequencing used blood, either unsorted or a sorted T cell fraction (not recorded which). The V call is TRBV7-3, the J call TRBJ2-1; the D call may be TRBD1 or TRBD2 (5 bases each). DNA of the CDR3: TGTGCCAGCAGCCTGTTAGGGGACCATGAGCAGTTCTTC. It codes for CASSLLGDHEQFF.